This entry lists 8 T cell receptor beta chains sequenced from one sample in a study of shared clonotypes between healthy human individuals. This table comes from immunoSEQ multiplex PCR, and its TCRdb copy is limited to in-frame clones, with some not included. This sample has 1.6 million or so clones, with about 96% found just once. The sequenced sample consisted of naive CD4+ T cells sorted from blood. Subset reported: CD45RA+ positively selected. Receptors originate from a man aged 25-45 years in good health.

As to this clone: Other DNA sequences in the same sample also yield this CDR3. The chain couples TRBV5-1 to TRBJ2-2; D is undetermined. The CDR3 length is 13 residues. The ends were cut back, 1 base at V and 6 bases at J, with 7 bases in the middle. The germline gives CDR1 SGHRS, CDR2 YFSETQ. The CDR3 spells CASSLKGAGELFF. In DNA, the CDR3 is TGCGCCAGCAGCTTGAAGGGCGCCGGGGAGCTGTTTTTT.

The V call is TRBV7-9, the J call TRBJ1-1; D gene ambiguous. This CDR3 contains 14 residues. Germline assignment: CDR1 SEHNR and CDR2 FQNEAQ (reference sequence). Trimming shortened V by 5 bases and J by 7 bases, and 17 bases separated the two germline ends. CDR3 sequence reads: CASSPGVYSLEAFF. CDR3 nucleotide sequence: TGTGCCAGCAGCCCCGGGGTTTATTCACTTGAAGCTTTCTTT.

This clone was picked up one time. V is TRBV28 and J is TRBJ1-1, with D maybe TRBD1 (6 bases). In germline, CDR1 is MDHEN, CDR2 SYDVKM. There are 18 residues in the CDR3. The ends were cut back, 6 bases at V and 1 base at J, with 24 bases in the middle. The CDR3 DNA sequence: TGTGCCAGCAGCCTTATCGGCGGAGGGGGGACTGAGAACACTGAAGCTTTCTTT. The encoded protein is CASSLIGGGGTENTEAFF. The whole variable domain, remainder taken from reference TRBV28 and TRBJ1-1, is DVKVTQSSRYLVKRTGEKVFLECVQDMDHENMFWYRQDPGLGLRLIYFSYDVKMKEKGDIPEGYSVSREKKERFSLILESASTNQTSMYLCASSLIGGGGTENTEAFFGQGTRLTVV.

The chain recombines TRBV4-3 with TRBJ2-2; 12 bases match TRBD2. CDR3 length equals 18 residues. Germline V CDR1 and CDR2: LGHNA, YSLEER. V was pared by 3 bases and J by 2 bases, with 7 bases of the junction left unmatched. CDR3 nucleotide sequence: TGCGCCAGCAGCCATTCGCTAGCGGGAGGGATTAACACCGGGGAGCTGTTTTTT. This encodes CASSHSLAGGINTGELFF.

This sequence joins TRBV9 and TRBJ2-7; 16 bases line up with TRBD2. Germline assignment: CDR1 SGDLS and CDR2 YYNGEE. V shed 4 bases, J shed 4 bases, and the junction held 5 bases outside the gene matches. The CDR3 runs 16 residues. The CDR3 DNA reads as TGTGCCAGCAGCCCGGGACTAGCGGGAGGGGATTACGAGCAGTACTTC. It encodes CASSPGLAGGDYEQYF.

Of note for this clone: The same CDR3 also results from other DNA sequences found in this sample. CDR3 nucleotide sequence: TGTGCCAGCTCACCTTCTAGTGGCCCCTACAATGAGCAGTTCTTC. Amino acids: CASSPSSGPYNEQFF. The rearrangement links TRBV18 to TRBJ2-1; D uncertain. This CDR3 is built from 15 residues. Looked up from germline, CDR1 is KGHSH and CDR2 is LQKENI. V was clipped by 3 bases and J by 2 bases, with 11 bases between them.

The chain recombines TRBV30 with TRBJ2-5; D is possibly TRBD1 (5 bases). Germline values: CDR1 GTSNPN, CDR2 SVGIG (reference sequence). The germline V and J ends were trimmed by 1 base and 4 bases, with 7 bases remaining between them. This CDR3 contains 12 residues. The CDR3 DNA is TGTGCCTGGAGTGGGGGCCCAGAGACCCAGTACTTC. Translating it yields CAWSGGPETQYF.

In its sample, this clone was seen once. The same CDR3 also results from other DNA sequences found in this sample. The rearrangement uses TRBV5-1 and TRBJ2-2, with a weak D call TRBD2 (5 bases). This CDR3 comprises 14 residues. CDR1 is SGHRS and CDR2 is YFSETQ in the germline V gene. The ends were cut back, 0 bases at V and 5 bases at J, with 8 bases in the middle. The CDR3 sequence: CASSLAGGTGELFF. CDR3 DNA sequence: TGCGCCAGCAGCTTGGCCGGAGGAACCGGGGAGCTGTTTTTT.